This is a list of T cell receptor beta chains from one sample in a study of beta chain features in type 1 diabetes. Measured with immunoSEQ multiplex PCR; TCRdb has only the in-frame clones, and not every one. This sample has about 360,000 clones, with 10% to 15% found just once. Sequenced sample: naive CD4+ T cells from blood. These TCRs come from a man aged 18 to 29 in good health. CDR3s include the opening cysteine and the closing phenylalanine or tryptophan. D genes are given only for firm matches. Part of the rows lack a size; the others show once, few, many or a class for expanded clones.

D | size | J | V | CDR3 | DNA
NA | NA | TRBJ2-3 | TRBV5-4 | CASSKTVAQYF | TGTGCCAGCAGCAAGACTGTAGCGCAGTATTTT
NA | NA | TRBJ1-1 | TRBV27 | CASSQVAGTEAFF | TGTGCCAGCAGTCAGGTGGCAGGCACTGAAGCTTTCTTT
NA | NA | TRBJ2-2 | TRBV12-5 | CASGLNPGAGTGELFF | TGTGCTAGTGGTTTAAACCCAGGGGCTGGCACCGGGGAGCTGTTTTTT
NA | NA | TRBJ1-3 | TRBV30 | CAGQSSGNTIYF | TGTGCCGGACAGAGCTCTGGAAACACCATATATTTT
TRBD1 | NA | TRBJ2-7 | TRBV19 | CASRGQGGPYEQYF | TGTGCCAGTAGGGGACAGGGCGGACCCTACGAGCAGTACTTC
TRBD1 | NA | TRBJ2-1 | TRBV5-1 | CASSSGQGALKFF | TGCGCCAGCAGCTCGGGACAGGGGGCTCTAAAGTTCTTC
NA | NA | TRBJ1-1 | TRBV7-2 | CASSLVYGGQTEAFF | TGTGCCAGCAGCTTAGTATACGGGGGGCAAACTGAAGCTTTCTTT
NA | few | TRBJ2-3 | TRBV9 | CASSAAGRTDTQYF | TGTGCCAGCAGCGCTGCGGGCCGCACAGATACGCAGTATTTT
NA | few | TRBJ1-1 | TRBV28 | CASSSVNTEAFF | TGTGCCAGCAGTTCGGTTAACACTGAAGCTTTCTTT
NA | NA | TRBJ1-5 | TRBV27 | CASSPPGNQPQHF | TGTGCCAGCAGCCCCCCAGGGAATCAGCCCCAGCATTTT
NA | NA | TRBJ2-2 | TRBV30 | CAWSVRYTGELFF | TGTGCCTGGAGTGTACGGTACACCGGGGAGCTGTTTTTT
NA | few | TRBJ2-1 | TRBV5-1 | CASSSDNEQFF | TGCGCCAGCAGCTCCGACAATGAGCAGTTCTTC
TRBD2 | NA | TRBJ2-7 | TRBV5-1 | CASSSAGAGEQYF | TGCGCCAGCAGCTCAGCGGGAGCCGGTGAGCAGTACTTC
NA | NA | TRBJ1-2 | TRBV6-1 | CASSEAVNGYTF | TGTGCCAGCAGTGAGGCAGTTAATGGCTACACCTTC
NA | few | TRBJ2-2 | TRBV6-1 | CASRFQQNTGELFF | TGTGCCAGCAGATTCCAACAGAACACCGGGGAGCTGTTTTTT
NA | NA | TRBJ1-2 | TRBV11-2 | CASSSSQWDMNTF | TGTGCCAGCAGCTCTTCTCAGTGGGACATGAACACCTTC
TRBD1 | NA | TRBJ1-6 | TRBV7-9 | CASSLAGTGGLSMSSPLHF | TGTGCCAGCAGCTTAGCCGGGACAGGGGGCCTTTCGATGAGTTCACCCCTCCACTTT
TRBD1 | few | TRBJ1-5 | TRBV19 | CASSMGQNNQPQHF | TGTGCCAGTAGTATGGGACAGAACAATCAGCCCCAGCATTTT
NA | NA | TRBJ1-2 | TRBV5-1 | CASSPQGPYGYTF | TGCGCCAGCAGCCCACAGGGTCCCTATGGCTACACCTTC
TRBD1 | few | TRBJ1-2 | TRBV7-2 | CASSLAGQGASYGYTF | TGTGCCAGCAGCTTAGCGGGACAGGGGGCTTCCTATGGCTACACCTTC
NA | NA | TRBJ1-2 | TRBV6-5 | CASDRTVGGGGYTF | TGTGCCAGCGACCGGACAGTAGGGGGGGGTGGCTACACCTTC
NA | NA | TRBJ1-4 | TRBV18 | CASSPAGGESIEKLFF | TGTGCCAGCTCACCGGCAGGAGGGGAAAGTATTGAAAAACTGTTTTTT
TRBD1 | NA | TRBJ1-6 | TRBV5-4 | CASSVQGVRNSPLHF | TGTGCCAGCAGCGTCCAGGGGGTGCGTAATTCACCCCTCCACTTT
TRBD1 | NA | TRBJ2-7 | TRBV10-3 | CAISGTDRNIYEQYF | TGTGCCATCAGTGGGACGGACAGGAACATATACGAGCAGTACTTC
TRBD1 | NA | TRBJ1-6 | TRBV5-4 | CASSWGTALNSPLHF | TGTGCCAGCAGCTGGGGGACAGCACTTAATTCACCCCTCCACTTT
TRBD1 | NA | TRBJ1-2 | TRBV4-2 | CASSQGQPPNYGYTF | TGTGCCAGCAGCCAGGGACAGCCGCCTAACTATGGCTACACCTTC
TRBD2 | few | TRBJ2-5 | TRBV5-1 | CASSRTDWTSAETQYF | TGCGCCAGCAGCAGAACAGATTGGACTAGCGCAGAGACCCAGTACTTC
NA | few | TRBJ2-5 | TRBV12-2 | CASRLLGVPSGTVLETQYF | TGTGCAAGTCGCTTATTAGGCGTGCCCAGCGGGACCGTCCTGGAGACCCAGTACTTC
TRBD1 | NA | TRBJ1-2 | TRBV28 | CASSPLTGVGYGYTF | TGTGCCAGCAGTCCCCTGACAGGGGTGGGCTATGGCTACACCTTC
TRBD1 | few | TRBJ2-3 | TRBV2 | CASSEDWTGAGDTQYF | TGTGCCAGCAGTGAAGACTGGACAGGGGCGGGTGATACGCAGTATTTT
TRBD2 | NA | TRBJ2-2 | TRBV11-2 | CASSPRLAANTGELFF | TGTGCCAGCAGCCCACGACTAGCGGCGAACACCGGGGAGCTGTTTTTT
NA | few | TRBJ2-5 | TRBV7-9 | CASSAGVTSYQETQYF | TGTGCCAGCAGCGCGGGTGTTACCTCGTACCAAGAGACCCAGTACTTC
TRBD1 | NA | TRBJ1-6 | TRBV15 | CATSGGQAGPLHF | TGTGCCACCAGCGGCGGACAGGCAGGACCCCTCCACTTT
TRBD1 | few | TRBJ2-7 | TRBV7-2 | CASSLDGQGGFEQYF | TGTGCCAGCAGCTTAGATGGACAGGGGGGGTTCGAGCAGTACTTC
NA | few | TRBJ2-1 | TRBV7-9 | CASSLGRSRGKRFNEQFF | TGTGCCAGCAGCTTAGGTAGGAGTCGGGGGAAGCGGTTCAATGAGCAGTTCTTC
NA | NA | TRBJ2-7 | TRBV2 | CASTPEGRSYEQYF | TGTGCCAGCACCCCGGAGGGCAGAAGCTACGAGCAGTACTTC
NA | few | TRBJ2-3 | TRBV6-5 | CASSSGGTDTQYF | TGTGCCAGCAGTTCGGGGGGCACAGATACGCAGTATTTT
NA | few | TRBJ1-1 | TRBV28 | CASSLSTEAFF | TGTGCCAGCAGTTTGTCGACTGAAGCTTTCTTT
TRBD1 | few | TRBJ1-5 | TRBV30 | CAWSRQGGNQPQHF | TGTGCCTGGAGTAGACAGGGTGGCAATCAGCCCCAGCATTTT
TRBD1 | few | TRBJ1-2 | TRBV7-2 | CASSFDREYGYTF | TGTGCCAGCAGCTTTGACAGGGAATATGGCTACACCTTC
NA | few | TRBJ1-1 | TRBV9 | CASSFHAGGGSDTEAFF | TGTGCCAGCAGCTTCCATGCTGGGGGGGGCTCTGACACTGAAGCTTTCTTT
NA | NA | TRBJ1-5 | TRBV18 | CASSPRQGPSEPQHF | TGTGCCAGCTCACCTCGGCAGGGGCCCAGTGAGCCCCAACATTTT
TRBD2 | few | TRBJ2-7 | TRBV30 | CAWSSRTSGRIYEQYF | TGTGCCTGGAGTTCCCGGACTAGCGGGAGAATCTACGAGCAGTACTTC
NA | NA | TRBJ2-2 | TRBV30 | CAWSSTNTGELFF | TGTGCCTGGAGTTCCACGAACACCGGGGAGCTGTTTTTT
TRBD1 | NA | TRBJ2-1 | TRBV11-2 | CASSLGTGGHEQFF | TGTGCCAGCAGCTTAGGGACAGGGGGCCATGAGCAGTTCTTC
NA | few | TRBJ2-5 | TRBV28 | CASSSPNGGAETQYF | TGTGCCAGCAGTTCCCCAAATGGAGGGGCAGAGACCCAGTACTTC
TRBD1 | few | TRBJ1-1 | TRBV10-3 | CAISAGTGTNTEAFF | TGTGCCATCAGTGCGGGGACAGGGACGAACACTGAAGCTTTCTTT
NA | few | TRBJ2-1 | TRBV19 | CASSIDGPNEQFF | TGTGCCAGTAGTATAGATGGCCCCAATGAGCAGTTCTTC
NA | few | TRBJ2-5 | TRBV4-2 | CASSQGLGQIQETQYF | TGTGCCAGCAGCCAAGGTTTAGGACAAATCCAAGAGACCCAGTACTTC
NA | NA | TRBJ1-6 | TRBV7-2 | CASSPNLGSHSPLHF | TGTGCCAGCAGCCCCAATCTGGGGAGCCATTCACCCCTCCACTTT
NA | NA | TRBJ2-7 | TRBV28 | CASSLNGGSSYEQYF | TGTGCCAGCAGTTTAAATGGGGGGAGCTCCTACGAGCAGTACTTC
TRBD1 | NA | TRBJ1-1 | TRBV28 | CASTSHDRVFRTEAFF | TGTGCCAGCACCAGTCACGACAGGGTCTTTCGGACTGAAGCTTTCTTT
TRBD1 | few | TRBJ2-4 | TRBV6-5 | CASNSPQGMIQYF | TGTGCCAGCAATAGCCCACAGGGGATGATTCAGTACTTC
NA | NA | TRBJ2-5 | TRBV7-2 | CASSSEETQYF | TGTGCCAGCAGCTCTGAAGAGACCCAGTACTTC
NA | NA | TRBJ1-1 | TRBV18 | CASSPRGGLRDTEAFF | TGTGCCAGCTCACCACGGGGGGGATTACGGGACACTGAAGCTTTCTTT
TRBD1 | few | TRBJ2-3 | TRBV28 | CASSDGLMGQGGGDTQYF | TGTGCCAGCAGCGACGGCTTAATGGGACAGGGGGGTGGAGATACGCAGTATTTT
TRBD1 | NA | TRBJ2-7 | TRBV9 | CASSVTWTGEYEQYF | TGTGCCAGCAGCGTAACCTGGACAGGGGAATACGAGCAGTACTTC